The clone carrying this T cell receptor beta chain was counted only a few times. Germline lookup yields CDR1 SGHVS and CDR2 FQNEAQ. J gave up 5 bases and V 4 bases, and 20 bases lay outside the gene matches. The CDR3 has 20 residues. The sample comes from a study of shared clonotypes between healthy human individuals. Here immunoSEQ multiplex PCR was the method, and the copy in TCRdb shows in-frame clones only, minus some. The sample shows around 720,000 clones, roughly 72% of them seen only once. The chain is built from TRBV7-8 and TRBJ2-5, with 12 nucleotides matching TRBD2. The sequencing sample was made of memory CD4+ T cells sorted from blood. Indicated subset: CD45RA-negative fraction. The source is a woman aged 30 to 39 in good health. DNA of the CDR3: TGTGCCAGCAGCTCTCCGGCCCAGGGGGCTAGCGGGAGGGCCTTGGAGACCCAGTACTTC. This codes for CASSSPAQGASGRALETQYF.